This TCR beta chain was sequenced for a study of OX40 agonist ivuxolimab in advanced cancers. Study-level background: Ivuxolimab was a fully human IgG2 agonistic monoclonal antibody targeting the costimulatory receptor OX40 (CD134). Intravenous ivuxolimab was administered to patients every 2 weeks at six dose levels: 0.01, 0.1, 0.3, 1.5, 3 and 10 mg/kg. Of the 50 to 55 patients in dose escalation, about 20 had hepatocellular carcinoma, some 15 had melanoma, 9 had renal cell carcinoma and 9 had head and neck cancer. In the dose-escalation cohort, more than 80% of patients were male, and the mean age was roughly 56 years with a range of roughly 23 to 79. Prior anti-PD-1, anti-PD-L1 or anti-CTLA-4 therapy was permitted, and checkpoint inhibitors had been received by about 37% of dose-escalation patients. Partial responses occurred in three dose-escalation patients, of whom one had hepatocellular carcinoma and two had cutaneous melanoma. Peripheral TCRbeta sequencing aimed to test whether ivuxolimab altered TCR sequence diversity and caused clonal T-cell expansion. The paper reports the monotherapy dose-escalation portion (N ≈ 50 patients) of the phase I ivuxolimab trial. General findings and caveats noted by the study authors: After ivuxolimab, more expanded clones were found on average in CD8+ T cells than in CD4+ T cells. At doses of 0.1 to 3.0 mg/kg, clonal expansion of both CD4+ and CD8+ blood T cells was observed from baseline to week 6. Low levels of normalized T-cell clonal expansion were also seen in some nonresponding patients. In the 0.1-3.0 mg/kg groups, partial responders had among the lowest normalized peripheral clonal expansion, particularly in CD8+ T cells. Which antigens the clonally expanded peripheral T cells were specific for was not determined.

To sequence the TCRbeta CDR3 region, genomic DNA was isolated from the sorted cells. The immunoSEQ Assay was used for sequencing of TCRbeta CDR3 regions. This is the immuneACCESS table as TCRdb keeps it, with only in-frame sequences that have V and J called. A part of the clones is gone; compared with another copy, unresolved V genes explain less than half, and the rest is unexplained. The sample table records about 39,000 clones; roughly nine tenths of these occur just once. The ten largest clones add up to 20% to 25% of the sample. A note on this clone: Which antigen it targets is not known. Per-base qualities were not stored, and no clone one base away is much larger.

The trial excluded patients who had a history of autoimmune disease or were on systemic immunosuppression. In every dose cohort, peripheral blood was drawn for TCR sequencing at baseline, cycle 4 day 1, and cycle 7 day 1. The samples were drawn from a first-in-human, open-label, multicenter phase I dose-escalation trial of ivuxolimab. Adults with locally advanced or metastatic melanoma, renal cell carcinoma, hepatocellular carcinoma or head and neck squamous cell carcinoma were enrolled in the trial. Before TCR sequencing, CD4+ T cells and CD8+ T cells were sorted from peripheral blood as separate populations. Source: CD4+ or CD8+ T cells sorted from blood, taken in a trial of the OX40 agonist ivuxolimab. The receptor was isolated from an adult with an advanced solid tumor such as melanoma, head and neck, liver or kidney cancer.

The CDR3 in this case is CASSLLSLGLAGGNEQFF. The bases are TGTGCCAGCAGTTTATTGTCCCTGGGGCTAGCGGGGGGGAATGAGCAGTTCTTC. In this chain, TRBV28 is recombined with TRBJ2-1, with 12 bases aligning to TRBD2. CDR1 and CDR2 were assigned from the germline V gene as MDHEN and SYDVKM. Including the terminal cysteine and phenylalanine, the CDR3 comprises 18 residues. Kept here is only the CDR3 DNA, which spans 54 bases and is read in frame from base 1. V is pruned by 1 base and J by 7 bases, leaving 11 bases of the junction without a gene match.